This T cell receptor beta chain comes out of a study of CD4+ T cells in melanoma (dated by TCRdb to between 2020 and 2023). About the study as a whole: The study examined neoantigen-specific CD4+ T cells in human melanoma.

CDR1 ENHRY and CDR2 SYGVKD were looked up in the germline V gene. Reading from cysteine to phenylalanine, the CDR3 counts 16 amino acids. Only the CDR3 region is kept as DNA, spanning 48 bases read in frame from base 1. After removal of 2 bases from V and 2 bases from J, the junction retains 8 bases not matched to a gene. The donors were people with melanoma. The paper as a whole reports these results and caveats: Neoantigen-specific CD4+ T cells in melanoma were reported to show diverse differentiation states. The report described a correlation between neoantigen-specific CD4+ T cells and the function of CD8+ T cells, macrophages and B cells.

This clone was detected only a few times. This receptor's antigen is unknown. The sample holds no much larger clone one base away, and base qualities are not on file. The library was made by the immunoSEQ multiplex PCR assay. TCRdb obtained this table from immuneACCESS and retained in-frame rearrangements with V and J assigned. These tables miss some clones; where compared with another copy, unresolved V genes account for less than half of the shortfall, and the remainder is unexplained. The sample contains about 9,900 clones, roughly two thirds of them found a single time. The ten largest clones take up 16% of the sample.

The TCR sequence derives from a human donor with melanoma. This chain joins TRBV10-3 to TRBJ2-7, with 8 middle bases fitting TRBD2. Sequencing was performed on cells from a culture (not recorded whether cultured in vitro). In nucleotides, the sequence is TGTGCCATCAGTGAGACGGGGGGGCCGAGAACCTACGAGCAGTACTTC. It codes for CAISETGGPRTYEQYF.